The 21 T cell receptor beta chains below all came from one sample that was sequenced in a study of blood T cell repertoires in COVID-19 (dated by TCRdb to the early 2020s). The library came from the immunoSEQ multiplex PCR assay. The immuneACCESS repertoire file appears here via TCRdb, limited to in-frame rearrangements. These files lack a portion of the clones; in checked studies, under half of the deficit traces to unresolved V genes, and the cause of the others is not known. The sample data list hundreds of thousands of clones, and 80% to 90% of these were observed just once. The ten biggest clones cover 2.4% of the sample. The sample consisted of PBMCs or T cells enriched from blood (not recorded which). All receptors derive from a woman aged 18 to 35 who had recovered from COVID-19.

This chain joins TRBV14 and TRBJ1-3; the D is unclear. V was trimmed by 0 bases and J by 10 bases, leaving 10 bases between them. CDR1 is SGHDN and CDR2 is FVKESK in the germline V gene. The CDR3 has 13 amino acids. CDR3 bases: TGTGCCAGCAGCCAAGATCCCGGGAAAACCATATATTTT. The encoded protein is CASSQDPGKTIYF.

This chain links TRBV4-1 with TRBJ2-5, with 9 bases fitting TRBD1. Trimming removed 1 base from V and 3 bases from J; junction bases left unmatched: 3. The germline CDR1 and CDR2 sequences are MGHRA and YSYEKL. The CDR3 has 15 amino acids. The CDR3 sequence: CASSQATGGEETQYF. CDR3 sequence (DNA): TGCGCCAGCAGCCAAGCTACAGGGGGCGAAGAGACCCAGTACTTC.

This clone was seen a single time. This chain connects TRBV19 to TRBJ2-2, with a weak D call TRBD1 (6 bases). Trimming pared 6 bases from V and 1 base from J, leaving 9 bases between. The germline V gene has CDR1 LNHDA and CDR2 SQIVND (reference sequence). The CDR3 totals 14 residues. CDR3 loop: CASSLTGNTGELFF. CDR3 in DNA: TGTGCCAGTAGCCTGACAGGGAACACCGGGGAGCTGTTTTTT. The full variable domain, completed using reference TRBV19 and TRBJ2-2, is DGGITQSPKYLFRKEGQNVTLSCEQNLNHDAMYWYRQDPGQGLRLIYYSQIVNDFQKGDIAEGYSVSREKKESFPLTVTSAQKNPTAFYLCASSLTGNTGELFFGEGSRLTVL.

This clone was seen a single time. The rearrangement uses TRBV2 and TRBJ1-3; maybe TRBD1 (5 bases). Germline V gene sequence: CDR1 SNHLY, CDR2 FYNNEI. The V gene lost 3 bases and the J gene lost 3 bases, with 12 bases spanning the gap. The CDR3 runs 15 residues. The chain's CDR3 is CASSEGRGYGNTIYF. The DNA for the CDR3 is TGTGCCAGCAGTGAGGGGAGGGGATATGGAAACACCATATATTTT.

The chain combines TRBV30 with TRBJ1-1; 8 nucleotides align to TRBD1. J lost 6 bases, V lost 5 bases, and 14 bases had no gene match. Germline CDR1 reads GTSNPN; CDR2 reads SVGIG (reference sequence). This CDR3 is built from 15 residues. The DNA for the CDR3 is TGTGCCTGGGGGGGGACAGGTACCGCCCCGCCTGAAGCTTTCTTT. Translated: CAWGGTGTAPPEAFF.

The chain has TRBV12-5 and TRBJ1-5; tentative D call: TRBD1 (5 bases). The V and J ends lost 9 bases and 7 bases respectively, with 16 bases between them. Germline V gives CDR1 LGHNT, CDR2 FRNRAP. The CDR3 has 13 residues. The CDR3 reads CARAGTGGQPQHF. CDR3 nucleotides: TGTGCTAGGGCGGGAACAGGAGGGCAGCCCCAGCATTTT.

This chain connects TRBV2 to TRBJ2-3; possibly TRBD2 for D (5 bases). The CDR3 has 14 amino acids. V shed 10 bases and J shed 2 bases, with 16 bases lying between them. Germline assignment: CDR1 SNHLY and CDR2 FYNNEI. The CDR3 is CATSYGVNTDTQYF. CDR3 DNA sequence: TGTGCCACCTCCTACGGGGTAAACACAGATACGCAGTATTTT.

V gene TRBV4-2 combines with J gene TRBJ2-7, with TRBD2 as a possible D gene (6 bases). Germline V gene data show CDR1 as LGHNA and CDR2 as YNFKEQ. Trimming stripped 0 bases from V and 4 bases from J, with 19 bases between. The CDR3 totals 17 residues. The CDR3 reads CASSQEALAGTQYEQYF. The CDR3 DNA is TGTGCCAGCAGCCAAGAGGCGTTGGCAGGGACTCAATACGAGCAGTACTTC.

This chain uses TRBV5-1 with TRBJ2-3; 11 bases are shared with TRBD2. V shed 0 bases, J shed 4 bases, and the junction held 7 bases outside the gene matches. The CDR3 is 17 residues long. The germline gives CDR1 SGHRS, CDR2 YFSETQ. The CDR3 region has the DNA TGCGCCAGCAGCTTGGGCCTTCTTAGCGGGGGGGCAGATACGCAGTATTTT. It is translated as CASSLGLLSGGADTQYF.

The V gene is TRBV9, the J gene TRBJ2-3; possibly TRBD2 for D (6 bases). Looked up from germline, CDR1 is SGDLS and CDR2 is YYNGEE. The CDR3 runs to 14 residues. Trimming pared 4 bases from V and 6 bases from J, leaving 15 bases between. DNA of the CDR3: TGTGCCAGCAGCCCCCTCGGGGGAAGGGATACGCAGTATTTT. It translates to CASSPLGGRDTQYF.

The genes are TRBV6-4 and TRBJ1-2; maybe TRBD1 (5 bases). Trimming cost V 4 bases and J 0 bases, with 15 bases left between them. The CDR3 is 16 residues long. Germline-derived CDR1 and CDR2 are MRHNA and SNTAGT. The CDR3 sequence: CASSADPRVANYGYTF. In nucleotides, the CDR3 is TGTGCCAGCAGTGCCGATCCCAGGGTTGCTAACTATGGCTACACCTTC.

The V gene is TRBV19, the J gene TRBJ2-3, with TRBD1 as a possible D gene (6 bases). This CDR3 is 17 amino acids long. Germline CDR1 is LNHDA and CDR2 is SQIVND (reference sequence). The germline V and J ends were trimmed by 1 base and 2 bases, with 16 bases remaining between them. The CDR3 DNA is TGTGCCAGTAGTATAGGGTTCACAGGGAAATTCACAGATACGCAGTATTTT. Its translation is CASSIGFTGKFTDTQYF.

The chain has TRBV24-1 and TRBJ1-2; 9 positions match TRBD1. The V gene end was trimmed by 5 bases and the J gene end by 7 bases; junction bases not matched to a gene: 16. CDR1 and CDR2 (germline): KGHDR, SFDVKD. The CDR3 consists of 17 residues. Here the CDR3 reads CATSVGAWGQGEGGYTF. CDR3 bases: TGTGCCACCAGTGTAGGCGCGTGGGGACAGGGTGAAGGTGGCTACACCTTC.

In DNA, the CDR3 is TGTGCCAGCGGGACAGGTGTCAATGAAAAACTGTTTTTT. Encoded protein: CASGTGVNEKLFF. V and J are TRBV5-4 and TRBJ1-4; TRBD1 matches at 8 bases. This CDR3 spans 13 amino acids. Germline CDR1 reads SGHNT; CDR2 reads YYREEE (reference sequence). J gave up 5 bases and V 7 bases, and 4 bases lay outside the gene matches.

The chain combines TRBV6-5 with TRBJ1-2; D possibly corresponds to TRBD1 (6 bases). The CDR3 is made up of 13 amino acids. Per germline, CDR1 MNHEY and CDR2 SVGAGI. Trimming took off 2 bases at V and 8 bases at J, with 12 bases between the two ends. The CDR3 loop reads CASSYVGARGYTF. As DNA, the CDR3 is TGTGCCAGCAGTTACGTGGGGGCGCGGGGCTACACCTTC.

CDR3 bases: TGCGCCAGCAGCTGGGAGGCTAGCGGGCCCTACGAGCAGTACTTC. It translates to CASSWEASGPYEQYF. V and J are TRBV5-1 and TRBJ2-7, with TRBD2 matching 8 bases. Trimming removed 3 bases from V and 2 bases from J; junction bases left unmatched: 7. The CDR3 sequence is 15 residues long. Germline CDR1 is SGHRS and CDR2 is YFSETQ.

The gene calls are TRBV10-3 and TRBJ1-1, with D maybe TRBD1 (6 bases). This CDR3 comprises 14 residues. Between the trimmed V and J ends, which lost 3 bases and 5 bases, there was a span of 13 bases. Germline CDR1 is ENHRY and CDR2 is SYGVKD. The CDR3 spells CAISEKGEGTEAFF. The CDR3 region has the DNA TGTGCCATCAGTGAAAAGGGGGAGGGTACTGAAGCTTTCTTT.

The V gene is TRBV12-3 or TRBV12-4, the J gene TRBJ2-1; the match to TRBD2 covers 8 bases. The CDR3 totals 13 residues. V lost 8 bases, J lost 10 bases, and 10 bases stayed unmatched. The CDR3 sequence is CASRPTGGSEQFF. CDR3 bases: TGTGCCAGCCGCCCGACGGGGGGGAGCGAGCAGTTCTTC.

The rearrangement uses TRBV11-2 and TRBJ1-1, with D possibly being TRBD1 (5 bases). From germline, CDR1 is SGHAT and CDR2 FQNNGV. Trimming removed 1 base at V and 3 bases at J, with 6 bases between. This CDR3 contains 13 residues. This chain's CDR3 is CASSLGGDTEAFF. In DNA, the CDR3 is TGTGCCAGCAGCTTAGGGGGGGACACTGAAGCTTTCTTT. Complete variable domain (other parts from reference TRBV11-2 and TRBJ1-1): EAGVAQSPRYKIIEKRQSVAFWCNPISGHATLYWYQQILGQGPKLLIQFQNNGVVDDSQLPKDRFSAERLKGVDSTLKIQPAKLEDSAVYLCASSLGGDTEAFFGQGTRLTVV.

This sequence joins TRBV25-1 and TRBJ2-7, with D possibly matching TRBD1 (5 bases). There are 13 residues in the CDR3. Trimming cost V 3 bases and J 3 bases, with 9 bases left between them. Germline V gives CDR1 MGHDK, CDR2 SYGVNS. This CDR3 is CASSDLQVYEQYF. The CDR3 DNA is TGTGCCAGCAGTGATCTACAGGTCTACGAGCAGTACTTC.

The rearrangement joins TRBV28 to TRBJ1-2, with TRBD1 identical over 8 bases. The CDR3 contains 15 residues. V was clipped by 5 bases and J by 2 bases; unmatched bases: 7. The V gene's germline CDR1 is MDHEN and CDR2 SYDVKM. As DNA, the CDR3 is TGTGCCAGCAGTCCTACGACAGGGGCCAACTATGGCTACACCTTC. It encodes CASSPTTGANYGYTF.